The text below deals with one T cell receptor (beta chain). Antigen specificity is unknown. MiXCR, run by TCRdb on the 5' RACE reads, gives a single entry per CDR3 protein. Here the sample spans about 290,000 distinct CDR3 sequences, approximately 16% being singletons. The entry originates in a study of T-cell memory formation after mild COVID-19. Study-level points and caveats: Shrinking CD4+ clones resided mostly in CM and EM, and CD8+ ones in EMRA.

CDR1 is SEHNR and CDR2 is FQNEAQ in the germline V gene (reference sequence). The CDR3 sequence is 16 residues long. With 5 bases removed from V and 7 bases from J, the gap between germline ends came to 21 bases. This TCR came from a man younger than 35 who had mild COVID-19 (a few samples of this study predate the infection). Cell type and time point are not known. This sequence joins TRBV7-9 and TRBJ2-1; D is unresolved. Source material: PBMCs or a T cell subset sorted from them (not recorded which). This chain's CDR3 is CASSLRYKGIGNEQFF. As DNA, the CDR3 is TGTGCCAGCAGCCTACGATATAAAGGGATAGGGAATGAGCAGTTCTTC. Filled out from reference TRBV7-9 and TRBJ2-1, the complete variable domain reads DTGVSQNPRHKITKRGQNVTFRCDPISEHNRLYWYRQTLGQGPEFLTYFQNEAQLEKSRLLSDRFSAERPKGSFSTLEIQRTEQGDSAMYLCASSLRYKGIGNEQFFGPGTRLTVL.